A single sample is the source of the 9 T cell receptor beta chains below, sequenced in a study of beta chain features in type 1 diabetes (dated by TCRdb to 2016 to 2019). These TCRs' antigens remain unknown. Study-wide conclusions, independent of this receptor: In all four CD4+ subsets, TCRB CDR3 length was moderately but significantly shorter in type 1 diabetes patients.

Library prep was done by the immunoSEQ multiplex PCR assay. The entire amount of isolated RNA was reverse transcribed using the High Capacity cDNA Reverse Transcription Kit, so the sequenced TCRB transcripts were expressed ones. TCRdb retrieved this table from immuneACCESS and kept in-frame rearrangements only. Not all clones are present; in checked studies, unresolved V genes account for under half, and no reason is known for the remainder. This sample comprises about 740,000 clones, around 15% of them detected only once. The ten largest make up roughly 0.022% of the sample. Sample: naive CD4+ T cells from blood. The meaning of the sample's cell subset or site label: true naive CD4+ T cells. The receptor set was obtained from a man between 18 and 35 years old with type 1 diabetes.

The chain uses TRBV11-2 and TRBJ2-3; D not certain. CDR3 length: 12 amino acids. Germline V CDR1 and CDR2: SGHAT, FQNNGV. Trimming took off 5 bases at V and 6 bases at J, with 9 bases between the two ends. The CDR3 sequence: CASSLYPDTQYF. In nucleotides, the CDR3 is TGTGCCAGCAGCCTGTATCCGGATACGCAGTATTTT.

The chain has TRBV5-1 and TRBJ1-2; possibly TRBD1 for D (6 bases). Germline assignment: CDR1 SGHRS and CDR2 YFSETQ. The CDR3 length is 15 residues. Between the trimmed V and J ends, which lost 4 bases and 4 bases, there was a span of 17 bases. The CDR3 DNA sequence: TGCGCCAGCAGCCCGCGACAGGTGGGATCCTATGGCTACACCTTC. Residues: CASSPRQVGSYGYTF.

This chain links TRBV7-2 with TRBJ2-5, with 7 bases lining up with TRBD1. V lost 5 bases to trimming and J lost 3 bases; unmatched junction nucleotides: 9. The CDR3 has 15 residues. The germline V gene encodes CDR1 SGHTA and CDR2 FQGNSA. This CDR3 reads CASSHPGGAEETQYF. The CDR3 DNA sequence: TGTGCCAGCAGCCACCCAGGGGGAGCGGAAGAGACCCAGTACTTC.

This clone occurred a few times. The genes are TRBV11-2 and TRBJ2-1, with D tentatively TRBD2 (6 bases). V was pared by 5 bases and J by 7 bases, with 12 bases between. Germline assignment: CDR1 SGHAT and CDR2 FQNNGV. The CDR3 sequence is 13 residues long. The CDR3 region has the DNA TGTGCCAGCAGCCCCCGACTAGAAAATGAGCAGTTCTTC. This codes for CASSPRLENEQFF. Combining the CDR3 with reference TRBV11-2 and TRBJ2-1 gives the whole variable domain EAGVAQSPRYKIIEKRQSVAFWCNPISGHATLYWYQQILGQGPKLLIQFQNNGVVDDSQLPKDRFSAERLKGVDSTLKIQPAKLEDSAVYLCASSPRLENEQFFGPGTRLTVL.

The chain has TRBV9 and TRBJ1-2; the D gene is possibly TRBD1 (5 bases). The germline V and J ends were trimmed by 4 bases and 4 bases, with 17 bases remaining between them. CDR1 SGDLS and CDR2 YYNGEE come from the germline V gene. CDR3 size: 15 residues. The CDR3, as DNA: TGTGCCAGCAGCCCGGGACTTAGGCAAACCTATGGCTACACCTTC. Protein: CASSPGLRQTYGYTF. Looking up the rest from reference TRBV9 and TRBJ1-2 gives the full variable domain: DSGVTQTPKHLITATGQRVTLRCSPRSGDLSVYWYQQSLDQGLQFLIQYYNGEERAKGNILERFSAQQFPDLHSELNLSSLELGDSALYFCASSPGLRQTYGYTFGSGTRLTVV.

The rearrangement uses TRBV7-9 and TRBJ2-3; D remains unclear. Germline CDR1 SEHNR, CDR2 FQNEAQ (reference sequence). The germline V and J ends were trimmed by 5 bases and 1 base, with 16 bases remaining between them. This CDR3 comprises 16 residues. CDR3 protein: CASSPPLSLGTDTQYF. The CDR3 region has the DNA TGTGCCAGCAGCCCCCCCCTCAGCTTGGGCACAGATACGCAGTATTTT.

In this sample, this clone turned up a few times. J is TRBJ1-6 and V is TRBV9, with D unresolved. This CDR3 comprises 13 residues. Deletions cut 0 bases from V and 10 bases from J, with 8 bases between. Germline CDR1 is SGDLS and CDR2 is YYNGEE. The chain's CDR3 is CASSVERESPLHF. DNA for the CDR3: TGTGCCAGCAGCGTAGAGAGGGAGTCACCCCTCCACTTT.

Concerning this clone itself: The same CDR3 can be traced to other DNA sequences in this sample. The J gene is TRBJ1-1, the V gene TRBV5-1, with D uncertain. This CDR3 contains 14 residues. Trimming stripped 0 bases from V and 1 base from J, with 7 bases between. The V gene's germline CDR1 is SGHRS and CDR2 YFSETQ. This chain's CDR3 is CASSLVAGNTEAFF. Written as DNA, the CDR3 is TGCGCCAGCAGCTTGGTAGCAGGGAACACTGAAGCTTTCTTT. Complete variable domain (other parts from reference TRBV5-1 and TRBJ1-1): KAGVTQTPRYLIKTRGQQVTLSCSPISGHRSVSWYQQTPGQGLQFLFEYFSETQRNKGNFPGRFSGRQFSNSRSEMNVSTLELGDSALYLCASSLVAGNTEAFFGQGTRLTVV.

The CDR3: CASSPLDRTPYEQYF. CDR3 bases: TGTGCCAGCAGCCCCCTGGACAGGACTCCCTACGAGCAGTACTTC. The V gene is TRBV5-6, the J gene TRBJ2-7, with 7 bases identical to TRBD1. The CDR3 contains 15 residues. The junction had 9 bases not matched to a gene; V was cut back by 4 bases and J by 2 bases. Looked up from germline, CDR1 is SGHDT and CDR2 is YYEEEE.